The present T cell receptor beta chain was sequenced within a study of blood T cell repertoires in COVID-19 (dated by TCRdb to 2020 to 2022). In the study overall: The collaborator samples originated in the United States, Italy and Spain and spanned the acute and convalescent phases of COVID-19. Sample metadata almost always included a de-identified subject ID, COVID-19 status, age in years and sex. A freely available public database, intended as a resource for researchers studying the immune response to SARS-CoV-2, is where the repertoires were released. Where available, HLA class I and class II types were taken from metadata supplied by the sample provider and were not determined by assay-based typing. The material from the prospective study consisted of cDNA or gDNA derived from T cells, B-cell-depleted T cells, or PBMCs. The dataset comprised deeply sampled blood TCRbeta repertoires from subjects exposed to, actively infected with, or recovered from COVID-19. Samples came from the ongoing ImmuneRACE study (first 160 participants) plus 1,254 subjects from 6 global collaborators. What the authors observed across the whole study: The quantity of clinical and demographic metadata differed by source and by participant and was supplied without curation.

For this clone: Its cognate antigen has yet to be identified. No per-base quality is available; no much larger clone lies one base away.

TCRbeta CDR3 regions were amplified from genomic DNA using the immunoSEQ Assay, a bias-controlled multiplex PCR. The published analysis was carried out like this. The number of nucleated cells in each sample was estimated by amplification of reference gene primers within the assay. To quantify the absolute abundance of each unique TCRbeta CDR3 rearrangement, sequence reads were collapsed and filtered. Productive Simpson clonality was computed per sample as the square root of Simpson's diversity index over productive rearrangements. The immuneACCESS repertoire file appears here via TCRdb, limited to in-frame rearrangements. These files lack a portion of the clones; in checked studies, under half of the deficit traces to unresolved V genes, and the cause of the others is not known. That table supplies the V and J calls and clone size; D and trimming were determined from the DNA. The sample table lists about 40,000 clones, roughly four fifths of them with a count of one. The top ten clones comprise about 26% of the sample.

The V end loses 2 bases and the J end loses 0 bases, and a stretch of 5 bases separates them. CDR1 and CDR2, per the germline V gene, are MGHDK and SYGVNS. The CDR3 covers 14 residues, taking in both the cysteine and the phenylalanine. Only CDR3 DNA remains: 42 bases, in frame from the first base. The collaborating institutions used their own protocols to collect whole blood in K2EDTA tubes. For TCRbeta analysis, collaborator samples were shipped as frozen whole blood, as isolated PBMCs, or as DNA extracted from either sample type. The chain employs TRBV25-1 and TRBJ1-3; no D segment can be confidently identified. This clonotype originated in a woman between 65 and 79 years old with acute or convalescent COVID-19. Sequencing was performed on peripheral blood. The sequenced DNA is TGTGCCAGCAGTGAAAGGAGCTCTGGAAACACCATATATTTT. Its protein is CASSERSSGNTIYF.